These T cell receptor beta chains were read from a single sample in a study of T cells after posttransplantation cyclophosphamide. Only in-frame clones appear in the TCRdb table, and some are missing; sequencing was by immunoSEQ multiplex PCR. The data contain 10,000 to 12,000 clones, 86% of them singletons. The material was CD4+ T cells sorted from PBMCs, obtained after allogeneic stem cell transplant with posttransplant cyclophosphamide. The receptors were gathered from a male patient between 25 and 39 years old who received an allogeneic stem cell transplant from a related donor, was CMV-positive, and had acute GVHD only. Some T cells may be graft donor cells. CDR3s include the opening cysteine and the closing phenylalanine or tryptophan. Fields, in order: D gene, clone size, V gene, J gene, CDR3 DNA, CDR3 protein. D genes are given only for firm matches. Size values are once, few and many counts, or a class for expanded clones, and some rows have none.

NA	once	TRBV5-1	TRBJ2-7	TGCGCCAGCAGCCCGAACCCAGGGAACTACGAGCAGTACTTC	CASSPNPGNYEQYF
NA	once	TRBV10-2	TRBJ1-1	TGCGCCAGCAAACAGAACAGGGAAAACACTGAAGCTTTCTTT	CASKQNRENTEAFF
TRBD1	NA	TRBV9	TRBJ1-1	TGTGCCAGCAGCGTACTGGACAGGGGGAACACTGAAGCTTTCTTT	CASSVLDRGNTEAFF
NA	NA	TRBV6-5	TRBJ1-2	TGTGCCAGCAGTTACACCCGCGGCGGCTACACCTTC	CASSYTRGGYTF
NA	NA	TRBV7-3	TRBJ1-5	TGTGCCAGCAGCACTACACCTGAGCAGCCCCAGCATTTT	CASSTTPEQPQHF
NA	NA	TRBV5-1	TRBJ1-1	TGCGCCAGCAGCTTGGCAGGGGCCACTGAAGCTTTCTTT	CASSLAGATEAFF
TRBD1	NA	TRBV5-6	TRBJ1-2	TGTGCCAGCAGCTCCGTGACAGGGCACGGGGGCTACACCTTC	CASSSVTGHGGYTF
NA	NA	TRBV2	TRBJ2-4	TGTGCCAGCAGTGCCTTGGCAGGGGCGCACATTCAGTACTTC	CASSALAGAHIQYF
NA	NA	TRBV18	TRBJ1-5	TGTGCCAGCTCACCACAGGGGGAGAGTACAGGGCAGCCCCAGCATTTT	CASSPQGESTGQPQHF
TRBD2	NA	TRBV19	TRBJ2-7	TGTGCCAGTAGCTACCACGTGACTAGCGGGGGAACCTACGAGCAGTACTTC	CASSYHVTSGGTYEQYF
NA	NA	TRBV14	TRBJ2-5	TGTGCCAGCAGCCACTGGGCTCAGTACTTC	CASSHWAQYF
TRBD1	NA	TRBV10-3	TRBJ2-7	TGTGCCATCAGTGCAACTACAGGGGGGTCCTACGAGCAGTACTTC	CAISATTGGSYEQYF
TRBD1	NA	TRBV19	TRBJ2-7	TGTGCCAGTAGTATTGGAGGTGACAGGGGGCGCATGGAGCAGTACTTC	CASSIGGDRGRMEQYF
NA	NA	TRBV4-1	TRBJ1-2	TGCGCCAGCAGCCAAGAGGGAACAGGATCCTACTATGGCTACACCTTC	CASSQEGTGSYYGYTF
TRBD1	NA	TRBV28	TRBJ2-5	TGTGCCAGCAGTTCGACAGGGTTAGAGACCCAGTACTTC	CASSSTGLETQYF
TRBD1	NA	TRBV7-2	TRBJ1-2	TGTGCCAGCAGCTTACACAGGGGATATGGCTACACCTTC	CASSLHRGYGYTF
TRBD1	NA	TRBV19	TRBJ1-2	TGTGCCAGTAGGGTTACCGGGACAGTTGACTATGGCTACACCTTC	CASRVTGTVDYGYTF
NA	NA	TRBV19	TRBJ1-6	TGTGCCAGTAGTCAGGGGCGGACTTCACCCCTCCACTTT	CASSQGRTSPLHF
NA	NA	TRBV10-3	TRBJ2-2	TGTGCCATCAGCGAGGTCGACACCGGGGAGCTGTTTTTT	CAISEVDTGELFF
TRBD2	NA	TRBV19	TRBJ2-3	TGTGCCAGTAGGGGGGGGGAGGCCACAGATACGCAGTATTTT	CASRGGEATDTQYF
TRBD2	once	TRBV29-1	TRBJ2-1	TGCAGCGCCCCCGGGGGGTGGAATGAGCAGTTCTTC	CSAPGGWNEQFF
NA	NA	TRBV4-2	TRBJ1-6	TGTGCCAGCAGCCAAGGTCAAGGACTAAATTCACCCCTCCACTTT	CASSQGQGLNSPLHF
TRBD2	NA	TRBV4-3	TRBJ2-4	TGCGCCAGCAGCCAAGGACTAGCCCAAAACATTCAGTACTTC	CASSQGLAQNIQYF
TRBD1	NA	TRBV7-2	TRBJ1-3	TGTGCCAGCAGCCTGACAGGGGGAGCGGGAAACACCATATATTTT	CASSLTGGAGNTIYF
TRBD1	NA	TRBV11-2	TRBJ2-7	TGTGCCAGCAGCGTAACCGGGACAGGGGGGCCCGAGCAGTACTTC	CASSVTGTGGPEQYF
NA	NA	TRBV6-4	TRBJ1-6	TGTGCCAGCAGTGAACGAAGTAGTGAGAATTCACCCCTCCACTTT	CASSERSSENSPLHF
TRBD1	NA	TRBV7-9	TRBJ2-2	TGTGCCAGCAGCCCGGGACAGTCGAACACCGGGGAGCTGTTTTTT	CASSPGQSNTGELFF
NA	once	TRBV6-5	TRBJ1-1	TGTGCCAGCAGACCACAGGTATCGGGCACTGAAGATTTCTTT	CASRPQVSGTEDFF
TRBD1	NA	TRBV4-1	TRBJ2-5	TGCGCCAGCAGCCAAGGACTAACAGGGGGCAGGGAGACCCAGTACTTC	CASSQGLTGGRETQYF
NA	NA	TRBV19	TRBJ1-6	TGTGCCAGTAGTGTCACGGGTGGATCCCCCCTCCACTTT	CASSVTGGSPLHF
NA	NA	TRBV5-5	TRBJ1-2	TGTGCCAGCAGCCCAGATAAGTGGGGCTACACCTTC	CASSPDKWGYTF
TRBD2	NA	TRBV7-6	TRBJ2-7	TGTGCCAGCAGCTTATGGCCACCGGGACTAGCGGTGGCCTACGAGCAGTACTTC	CASSLWPPGLAVAYEQYF
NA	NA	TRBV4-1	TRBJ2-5	TGCGCCAGCAGCCAAGACTACCTCCAAGAGACCCAGTACTTC	CASSQDYLQETQYF
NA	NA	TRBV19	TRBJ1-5	TGTGCCAGTAGTATGGGCAGAACAGGGTTTAGCAATCAGCCCCAGCATTTT	CASSMGRTGFSNQPQHF
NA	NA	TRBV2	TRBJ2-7	TGTGCCAGCAGTTCCCAGCAGGGCCCCTACGAGCAGTACTTC	CASSSQQGPYEQYF
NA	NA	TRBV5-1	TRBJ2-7	TGCGCCAGCAGCTTTACGGCCTTGGGGTATAGGACTGCCTCCTACGAGCAGTACTTC	CASSFTALGYRTASYEQYF
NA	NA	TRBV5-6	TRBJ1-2	TGTGCCAGCAGCTTCGGGGGGCCCAGGGGCTACACCTTC	CASSFGGPRGYTF
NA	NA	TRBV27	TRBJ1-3	TGTGCCAGCAGTTTAGGCCTAGGTCCGAGCTCTGGAAACACCATATATTTT	CASSLGLGPSSGNTIYF
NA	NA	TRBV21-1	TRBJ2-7	TGTGCCAGCAGCAAAGCCTCCCCCGGGACACTCAGCCCTTGGGCAGACTTC	CASSKASPGTLSPWADF
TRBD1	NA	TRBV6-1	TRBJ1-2	TGTGCCAGCAGTGTAGACAGGGACCTTAGTGGCTACACCTTC	CASSVDRDLSGYTF
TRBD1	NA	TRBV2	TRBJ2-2	TGTGCCAGCACCTGGGGACAGGGGAACACCGGGGAGCTGTTTTTT	CASTWGQGNTGELFF
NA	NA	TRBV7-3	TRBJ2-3	TGTGCCAGCAGCTCCTCTCGCGGGGACACAGATACGCAGTATTTT	CASSSSRGDTDTQYF
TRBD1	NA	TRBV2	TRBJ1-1	TGTGCCAGCAGCCCCAGGGCGACAGGGGGCGTCACTGAAGCTTTCTTT	CASSPRATGGVTEAFF
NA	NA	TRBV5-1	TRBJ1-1	TGCGCCAGCAGCTCCTCAGGGATTACTGAAGCTTTCTTT	CASSSSGITEAFF
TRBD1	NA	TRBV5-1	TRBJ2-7	TGCGCCAGCAGCTTACCGGGACAGGGAATCTACGAGCAGTACTTC	CASSLPGQGIYEQYF
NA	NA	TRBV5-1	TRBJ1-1	TGCGCCAGCAGCTTGGAGGGGGTAAACACTGAAGCTTTCTTT	CASSLEGVNTEAFF